This section outlines one T cell receptor beta chain sequence together with its context. Its antigen remains unidentified. Trimming cost V 3 bases and J 2 bases, with 20 bases left between them. From germline, CDR1 is DFQATT and CDR2 SNEGSKA (reference sequence). The CDR3 runs to 17 residues. The data belong to a study of T-cell memory formation after mild COVID-19. Researchers used 5'RACE with constant-segment primers to make TCR alpha and TCR beta cDNA libraries that carry sample barcodes and UMIs. TCRdb passed the 5' RACE reads through MiXCR, listing each CDR3 protein once. The sample holds about 340,000 distinct CDR3 sequences, around 21% seen once. Regarding the study as a whole: Among CD4+ contracting clones, most were CM and EM, and CD8+ ones EMRA.

This sequence joins TRBV20-1 and TRBJ1-3; D unresolved. The sample comprised PBMCs or a T cell subset sorted from them (not recorded which). The receptor was derived from an adult woman who had mild COVID-19 (a few samples of this study predate the infection). Cell type and time point are not known. The CDR3, as DNA: TGCAGTGCTAGTAGATACCCCAGGTGGGAGACTGGAAACACCATATATTTT. Encoded protein: CSASRYPRWETGNTIYF.